This T cell receptor (beta chain) was sequenced during a study of blood T cell repertoires in COVID-19. Sequencing was performed with immunoSEQ multiplex PCR; in TCRdb, only in-frame clones are kept and a portion is missing. Of about 180,000 clones in the sample, about 80% were seen once. CDR3 length: 15 residues. The germline V gene encodes CDR1 MNHEY and CDR2 SVGAGI. Trimming removed 8 bases from V and 4 bases from J, with 19 bases in between. The origin of this receptor is a human donor in a cohort sampled during active COVID-19. The sample was peripheral blood. The J gene is TRBJ2-3, the V gene TRBV6-5, with a weak D call TRBD2 (7 bases). CDR3 in DNA: TGTGCCAGCCATACTGGGAGGGGGGGCTCAGATACGCAGTATTTT. Protein: CASHTGRGGSDTQYF.